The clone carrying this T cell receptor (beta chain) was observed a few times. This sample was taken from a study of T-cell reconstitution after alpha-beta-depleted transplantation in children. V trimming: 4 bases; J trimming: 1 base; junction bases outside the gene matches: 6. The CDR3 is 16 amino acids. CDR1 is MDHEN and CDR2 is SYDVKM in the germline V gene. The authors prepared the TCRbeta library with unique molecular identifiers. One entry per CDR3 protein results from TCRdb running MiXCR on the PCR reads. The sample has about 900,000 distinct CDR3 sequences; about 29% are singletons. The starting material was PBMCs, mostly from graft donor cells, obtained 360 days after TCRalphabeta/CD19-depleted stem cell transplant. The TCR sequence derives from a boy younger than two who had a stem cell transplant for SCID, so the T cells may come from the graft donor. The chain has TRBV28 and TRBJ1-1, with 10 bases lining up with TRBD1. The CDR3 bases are TGTGCCAGCAGTTCGGGACAGGGGCCGAAGAACACTGAAGCTTTCTTT. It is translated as CASSSGQGPKNTEAFF.